Sequencing of this T cell receptor (beta chain) was carried out in a study of technical replicates of blood from a few donors. Sequenced by immunoSEQ multiplex PCR; TCRdb stores in-frame clones only, minus some. Found here are 45,000 to 65,000 clones, about 95% of them singletons; the top ten hold roughly 3.1%. CDR1 and CDR2 (germline): WSHSY, SAAADI. The CDR3 spans 16 residues. V was pared by 5 bases and J by 9 bases, with 9 bases of the junction left unmatched. The receptor was derived from a human donor in good health. Some clones in this sample may be carry-over from other donors' samples. V is TRBV10-2 and J is TRBJ2-1; the match to TRBD2 covers 14 bases. Sequenced input: PBMCs. This CDR3 is CASSYAGTSGSGEQFF. The CDR3 DNA reads as TGCGCCAGCAGTTATGCCGGGACTAGCGGGAGTGGTGAGCAGTTCTTC.